This T cell receptor beta chain was recovered during a study of naive and memory T cell subsets (TCRdb year 2017). Context from the whole study: Sorted naive and memory T cell subsets from peripheral blood were analyzed in the study using a UMI-based, open-source pipeline for TCR alpha and beta sequencing. Complete agreement was observed between the functional CMV T cell responses and the IgG serology results. RNA was DNase-treated and reverse transcribed with TCR constant-region primers, mostly using SuperScript III. Study-wide conclusions, independent of this receptor: A few larger clonotypes were present in naive repertoires, particularly the CD8 repertoires, and these clonotypes were possibly memory cells re-expressing CD45RA. Clonotypes were defined as single alpha or beta chain sequences, not paired alpha/beta receptors. The repertoire findings for the naive and memory subsets could not be validated against a ground truth, as none was available. RNA-based TCR counts may be influenced by expression changes linked to T cell activation and differentiation. TCR abundance followed a power law with an exponent that was different for naive and memory subsets but consistent across the three individuals. Gini index rose and Shannon and inverse Simpson diversity fell from naive through CM, EM and EMRA in both CD4 and CD8 cells. Following error correction, more than 95% of naive TCR sequences occurred only once, which made naive abundance distributions much steeper than those of memory subsets.

In its sample, this clonotype was seen a few times. The antigen it recognizes is unknown. Per-nucleotide qualities are absent, and no much larger clonotype sits a single base away. From the second PCR step onward, the TCR alpha chain libraries and the TCR beta chain libraries were amplified separately. Donor CMV status was determined by IFNgamma production from CD4+ T cells after overnight stimulation of fresh PBMCs with CMV viral lysate. Miltenyi beads were used first to positively select CD4 T cells, and CD8 T cells were then positively selected from the CD4-negative fraction. After staining for CD3, CD4, CD8, CD45RA, CD27 and a live/dead dye, cells were sorted on a BD Aria II into four subsets based on CD45RA and CD27. Blood was obtained from a few healthy volunteers, and the blood from each volunteer was fractionated into CD4 and CD8 T cells and subsequently into four differentiation subsets. Around 130 ml of peripheral blood was drawn per donor, and PBMC were isolated by Ficoll-Paque PLUS density-gradient centrifugation. Sorted cells were lysed in RLT buffer, after which RNA was extracted using a Qiagen RNeasy kit and stored at -80 degrees C.

V is reduced by 5 bases and J by 5 bases, leaving a spacing of 16 bases between them. The CDR1 and CDR2 encoded by the germline V gene are MNHNS and SASEGT. Reading from cysteine to phenylalanine, the CDR3 counts 14 amino acids. Only the CDR3 DNA stays, 42 bases, in frame from base 1. The library was prepared using UMI-ligation and nested PCR. An equimolar mix of two oligonucleotides covering both TRBC1 and TRBC2 was used as the beta constant-region primer. Four rounds of PCR, combining the SP2 primer with nested alpha and beta constant-region primers, were used to amplify the ligated cDNA. A single-stranded oligonucleotide bearing the SP2 primer plus a 12-nucleotide UMI was ligated onto the 3' end of the cDNA by T4 RNA ligase 1. The ligation reaction was incubated at 16°C for about 18-24 hours. To avoid over-amplification, PCR2 was usually performed as a SYBR Green qPCR and halted once a predetermined threshold was reached. Agencourt AMPure XP magnetic beads were used for all purifications after the first. Library quantification was done by Qubit, followed by a TapeStation check on which the main peak was expected at around 650 bp. Pooled libraries were sequenced on an Illumina MiSeq using v2 2x251 paired-end kits, and typically roughly 0.85-2 million reads were obtained per sample. Libraries were pooled at approximately 4 nM per sample, and roughly 4.5-7.5% PhiX was added to improve cluster recognition. The published analysis was carried out like this. FASTQ reads processed by Demultiplexor were assigned V and J genes by Decombinator through tag matching that tolerated a single base-pair mismatch. Collapsinator relied on UMIs to fix sequencing errors as well as frequency errors caused by PCR heterogeneity. TCRs were translated and CDR3s were extracted from the conserved cysteine to the FGXG phenylalanine by CDR3Translator, with non-productive sequences being flagged. Gini, Shannon entropy and inverse Simpson indices were calculated on repertoires that had been subsampled to equal numbers of UMI-defined TCRs. Power-law fits to clonotype abundance distributions were performed by maximum likelihood within the linear range. When run on a single naive CD8 sample, MIGEC and the pipeline yielded similar UMI counts, similar unique TCR numbers and similar clonal distributions. One analysis removed from the naive repertoire any naive TCRs that were also present in any memory subset from the same donor. A set of approximately 6,800 CMV-associated CDR3 sequences, compiled from VDJdb and a published dataset, was used to search the repertoires. Using fastp trimming at Q25 and MiXCR clonotype assembly, TCRdb reanalyzed the public sequencing data and kept in-frame beta chains. Rows with one shared CDR3 protein collapse into an entry with the most common genes and DNA. The V and J calls reflect TCRdb's pipeline rather than the authors' work. For this sample the table gives over 130,000 distinct CDR3 sequences, of which about 20% were detected only once. The ten biggest clones cover roughly 0.63% of the sample.

The clonotype originates from a human donor in good health. The chain is encoded by TRBV6-1 joined to TRBJ2-7, with the D gene possibly TRBD1 or TRBD2, each one fitting 5 bases. The sequenced sample consisted of naive CD8+ T cells from blood. This sample's cell subset or site label indicates: naive T cells, CD45RA high CD27+. The CDR3 corresponds to CASSNLGVTHEQYF. The sequenced DNA is TGTGCCAGCAGTAATCTGGGGGTTACCCACGAGCAGTACTTC.